Each of the 32 T cell receptor beta chains below was sequenced from the same sample in a study of shared clonotypes between healthy human individuals. Only in-frame clones appear in the TCRdb table, and some are missing; sequencing was by immunoSEQ multiplex PCR. The top ten hold about 1.6% of the sample, which has around 1.9 million clones, around 95% seen once. Cells designated naive CD8 were CD45RO-negative and were positively selected for CCR7, with terminally differentiated effector memory CD45RA+ cells excluded. The sequencing input was naive CD8+ T cells from PBMCs. These receptors all stem from a man between 18 and 29 years old in good health. Some clones in this sample may be carry-over from other donors' samples.

A remark on this clone: The sample carries other DNA sequences with the same CDR3. This chain uses TRBV29-1 with TRBJ1-1; D is uncertain. The CDR3 is made up of 12 amino acids. V dropped 0 bases and J dropped 6 bases, with 8 bases sitting between them. Germline V gene data show CDR1 as SQVTM and CDR2 as ANQGSEA. This chain's CDR3 is CSVEDLRPEAFF. DNA of the CDR3: TGCAGCGTTGAAGATCTGAGGCCTGAAGCTTTCTTT. The variable domain in full, with the rest retrieved from reference TRBV29-1 and TRBJ1-1, is SAVISQKPSRDICQRGTSLTIQCQVDSQVTMMFWYRQQPGQSLTLIATANQGSEATYESGFVIDKFPISRPNLTFSTLTVSNMSPEDSSIYLCSVEDLRPEAFFGQGTRLTVV.

This chain connects TRBV9 to TRBJ2-5; D might be TRBD1 or TRBD2, each matching 6 bases. Per the germline V gene, CDR1 is SGDLS and CDR2 is YYNGEE. CDR3 length: 14 residues. Trimming took 3 bases from V and 3 from J, leaving 12 bases between them. CDR3 sequence reads: CASSGRGGKETQYF. DNA for the CDR3: TGTGCCAGCAGCGGCAGGGGAGGAAAAGAGACCCAGTACTTC.

J is TRBJ2-6 and V is TRBV4-3; tentative D call: TRBD1 (6 bases). CDR1 is LGHNA and CDR2 is YSLEER in the germline V gene. Trimming left V 2 bases short and J 1 base short, with 15 bases between. This CDR3 contains 18 residues. The CDR3 is CASSQYRATLSGANVLTF. CDR3 in DNA: TGCGCCAGCAGCCAATACAGGGCGACCTTATCTGGGGCCAACGTCCTGACTTTC.

For the CDR3, the DNA is TGTGCCAGCAGTGCGGACAGGAACAATGAGCAGTTCTTC. As protein: CASSADRNNEQFF. This chain uses TRBV25-1 with TRBJ2-1; TRBD1 agrees at 7 bases. V shed 4 bases, J shed 5 bases, and the junction held 2 bases outside the gene matches. The CDR3 extends over 13 amino acids. Per germline, CDR1 MGHDK and CDR2 SYGVNS.

The CDR3 sequence: CATSIPEGVDTQYF. The CDR3 region has the DNA TGTGCCACCAGCATCCCCGAAGGTGTAGATACGCAGTATTTT. This chain joins TRBV15 and TRBJ2-3, with D unresolved. The V gene's germline CDR1 is LNHNV and CDR2 YYDKDF (reference sequence). The CDR3 runs 14 residues. The V end lost 4 bases, the J end lost 5 bases, and 13 bases lay between the germline ends. Using reference TRBV15 and TRBJ2-3 for the parts outside the CDR3, the full variable domain is DAMVIQNPRYQVTQFGKPVTLSCSQTLNHNVMYWYQQKSSQAPKLLFHYYDKDFNNEADTPDNFQSRRPNTSFCFLDIRSPGLGDTAMYLCATSIPEGVDTQYFGPGTRLTVL.

The chain links TRBV5-1 to TRBJ2-7; D remains ambiguous. The CDR3 is 13 amino acids. V was clipped by 4 bases and J by 4 bases, with 12 bases between them. CDR1 and CDR2 (germline): SGHRS, YFSETQ. The CDR3 is CASSASGAYEQYF. The CDR3 nucleotides are TGCGCCAGCAGCGCATCAGGAGCATACGAGCAGTACTTC.

There are a few counts of this clone. Other DNA sequences within the sample encode an identical CDR3. DNA of the CDR3: TGTGCCAGCAGAGACAGGGGGCAGCCCCAGCATTTT. This encodes CASRDRGQPQHF. V and J are TRBV2 and TRBJ1-5; 9 positions agree with TRBD1. V trimming: 6 bases; J trimming: 7 bases; junction bases outside the gene matches: 1. This CDR3 region has 12 residues. Per germline, CDR1 SNHLY and CDR2 FYNNEI.

The chain couples TRBV7-9 to TRBJ2-3; TRBD1 matches 8 bases. J gave up 6 bases and V 1 base, and 15 bases lay outside the gene matches. Germline V lookup: CDR1 SEHNR, CDR2 FQNEAQ (reference sequence). The CDR3 has 18 residues. The CDR3 nucleotides read TGTGCCAGCAGCTTAGTGGGACAGGCGCATTCCGAGGGTGATACGCAGTATTTT. Translating it yields CASSLVGQAHSEGDTQYF.

The gene calls are TRBV19 and TRBJ2-7; D not resolved. V was shortened by 5 bases and J by 7 bases, with 15 bases between the two germline ends. This CDR3 contains 13 residues. CDR1 is LNHDA, CDR2 SQIVND, per germline (reference sequence). This chain's CDR3 is CASSSRTRLEQYF. CDR3 nucleotides: TGTGCCAGTAGTTCCCGGACCAGATTAGAGCAGTACTTC.

The genes are TRBV7-6 and TRBJ2-7; 7 nucleotides align to TRBD1. Trimming took 4 bases from V and 3 from J; bases not matched to a gene: 18. The CDR3 extends over 18 amino acids. The germline V gene encodes CDR1 SGHVS and CDR2 FNYEAQ. CDR3 amino acids: CASSSYSTTGWTDYEQYF. The CDR3 DNA reads as TGTGCCAGCAGCTCATACTCTACGACAGGGTGGACGGACTACGAGCAGTACTTC.

This clone was seen just once. The chain uses TRBV6-5 and TRBJ2-2, with D perhaps TRBD1 (6 bases). CDR3 length: 14 residues. Germline V CDR1 and CDR2: MNHEY, SVGAGI. V lost 0 bases and J 9 bases, leaving 11 bases between the germline ends. In DNA form, the CDR3 reads TGTGCCAGCAGTTACTCGCCGGGACACAGGGAGCTGTTTTTT. This sequence encodes CASSYSPGHRELFF.

The chain uses TRBV27 and TRBJ2-7; the match to TRBD2 covers 10 bases. The CDR3 has 15 residues. The J segment lost 0 bases and the V segment lost 5 bases, leaving 4 bases of the junction unmatched. The germline CDR1 and CDR2 sequences are MNHEY and SMNVEV (reference sequence). The CDR3 spells CASSPLAGASYEQYF. The CDR3 DNA is TGTGCCAGCAGTCCCCTAGCGGGAGCCTCCTACGAGCAGTACTTC.

The rearrangement joins TRBV4-1 to TRBJ2-2, with TRBD2 identical over 10 bases. CDR1 and CDR2 from the germline V gene are MGHRA and YSYEKL. This CDR3 contains 17 residues. V was pared by 0 bases and J by 6 bases, with 7 bases of the junction left unmatched. CDR3 protein: CASSQEVAGGLAGELFF. The CDR3 coding sequence is TGCGCCAGCAGCCAAGAGGTAGCGGGAGGTCTGGCCGGGGAGCTGTTTTTT.

The gene calls are TRBV7-6 and TRBJ2-2, with D perhaps matching TRBD1 or TRBD2 (6 bases each). Germline-derived CDR1 and CDR2 are SGHVS and FNYEAQ. Trimming stripped 4 bases from V and 5 bases from J, with 23 bases between. The CDR3 is 18 residues long. CDR3 coding DNA: TGTGCCAGCAGCTGGGGGGACAAACCGGGACTCCGTACCGGGGAGCTGTTTTTT. It yields the protein CASSWGDKPGLRTGELFF.

The V and J genes are TRBV7-8 and TRBJ2-5; D is ambiguous. Trimming cost V 8 bases and J 5 bases, with 9 bases left between them. This CDR3 is 11 amino acids long. CDR1 is SGHVS and CDR2 is FQNEAQ in the germline V gene. In DNA form, the CDR3 reads TGTGCCAGCGCAAAGACGGAGACCCAGTACTTC. It yields the protein CASAKTETQYF.

This chain joins TRBV27 and TRBJ2-7; TRBD1 matches 9 bases. The CDR3 has 15 amino acids. Trimming removed 2 bases from V and 6 bases from J; junction bases left unmatched: 8. Germline values: CDR1 MNHEY, CDR2 SMNVEV (reference sequence). CDR3 amino acids: CASSLTGTGMTEQYF. The CDR3 nucleotides read TGTGCCAGCAGTTTAACCGGGACAGGGATGACCGAGCAGTACTTC.

The rearrangement uses TRBV28 and TRBJ2-7, with 9 bases lining up with TRBD2. CDR1 and CDR2 (germline): MDHEN, SYDVKM. V shed 10 bases and J 1 base; nucleotides not matched to a gene: 5. The length of the CDR3 is 13 residues. The CDR3 nucleotides are TGTGCCACCACAGCGGGAGGTTCCTACGAGCAGTACTTC. Translation gives CATTAGGSYEQYF.

The chain carries TRBV27 and TRBJ1-2, with D possibly being TRBD1 (6 bases). The germline V gene has CDR1 MNHEY and CDR2 SMNVEV (reference sequence). This CDR3 comprises 13 residues. V was clipped by 6 bases and J by 5 bases, with 13 bases between them. The CDR3 DNA is TGTGCCAGCAGACAAGGACAGTATTATGGCTACACCTTC. This encodes CASRQGQYYGYTF.

This clone was recorded once. The chain is built from TRBV19 and TRBJ1-1, with TRBD1 matching over 8 bases. The CDR3 has 17 residues. The J segment lost 6 bases and the V segment lost 1 base, leaving 13 bases of the junction unmatched. Germline loops: CDR1 LNHDA, CDR2 SQIVND (reference sequence). The CDR3 sequence: CASSIVGWGQEEPEAFF. CDR3 DNA: TGTGCCAGTAGTATAGTCGGTTGGGGACAGGAGGAGCCTGAAGCTTTCTTT.

This chain uses TRBV9 with TRBJ2-7; D remains ambiguous. Trimming shortened V by 0 bases and J by 7 bases, and 17 bases separated the two germline ends. CDR3 length: 15 residues. The V gene's germline CDR1 is SGDLS and CDR2 YYNGEE. CDR3 loop: CASSVDADLGWEQYF. CDR3 coding DNA: TGTGCCAGCAGCGTAGATGCAGATCTGGGTTGGGAGCAGTACTTC.

The rearrangement links TRBV15 to TRBJ2-1; TRBD2 aligns across 11 bases. Germline trimming cut 0 bases from V and 8 bases from J; bases unmatched to any gene: 6. Germline loops: CDR1 LNHNV, CDR2 YYDKDF (reference sequence). The CDR3 sequence is 16 residues long. The CDR3 bases are TGTGCCACCAGCAGAGATAAGGCTAGCGGGAGGTATGAGCAGTTCTTC. Its translation: CATSRDKASGRYEQFF.

The chain links TRBV13 to TRBJ1-2; maybe TRBD1 (5 bases). Germline V lookup: CDR1 PRHDT, CDR2 FYEKMQ (reference sequence). The CDR3 totals 15 residues. Between the trimmed V and J ends, which lost 5 bases and 2 bases, there was a span of 15 bases. The CDR3 protein is CASSTRGAGNYGYTF. CDR3 nucleotide sequence: TGTGCCAGCAGCACAAGGGGCGCAGGGAACTATGGCTACACCTTC.

The V gene is TRBV28, the J gene TRBJ1-1, with D perhaps TRBD1 (5 bases). The germline V and J ends were trimmed by 2 bases and 6 bases, with 13 bases remaining between them. This CDR3 contains 14 residues. Germline values: CDR1 MDHEN, CDR2 SYDVKM. The DNA for the CDR3 is TGTGCCAGCAGTTTAATGGGGGTAGGTGCTGAAGCTTTCTTT. Amino acids: CASSLMGVGAEAFF.

A note on this clone: In the same sample, other DNA sequences code for this CDR3. This chain joins TRBV6-5 and TRBJ2-7; 13 bases fit TRBD2. In germline, CDR1 is MNHEY, CDR2 SVGAGI. The CDR3 is 15 residues long. The J segment lost 3 bases and the V segment lost 2 bases, leaving 1 base of the junction unmatched. The CDR3 protein is CASSYGLAGDYEQYF. DNA of the CDR3: TGTGCCAGCAGTTACGGACTAGCGGGGGACTACGAGCAGTACTTC.

The rearrangement uses TRBV7-6 and TRBJ2-6, with TRBD2 matching 7 bases. The CDR3 runs 18 residues. The V gene end was trimmed by 1 base and the J gene end by 0 bases; junction bases not matched to a gene: 6. Germline V lookup: CDR1 SGHVS, CDR2 FNYEAQ. The CDR3 DNA reads as TGTGCCAGCAGCTTAGATGGGCGGGAGAGCTCTGGGGCCAACGTCCTGACTTTC. Its translation is CASSLDGRESSGANVLTF.

The gene calls are TRBV30 and TRBJ2-7, with D perhaps matching TRBD1 (6 bases). This CDR3 is built from 14 residues. The germline V gene encodes CDR1 GTSNPN and CDR2 SVGIG (reference sequence). Trimming stripped 2 bases from V and 5 bases from J, with 16 bases between. The CDR3 nucleotides are TGTGCCTGGAGTTATTCAGGGGTTCCCCACGAGCAGTACTTC. It specifies CAWSYSGVPHEQYF.

The sample holds one count of this clone. The rearrangement links TRBV27 to TRBJ2-1, with 11 bases fitting TRBD2. J was trimmed by 4 bases and V by 6 bases; bases with no gene match: 8. The CDR3 length is 16 residues. The germline V gene has CDR1 MNHEY and CDR2 SMNVEV (reference sequence). CDR3 nucleotides: TGTGCCAGCAGCGCGAGGACTAGCGGGCCTTACAATGAGCAGTTCTTC. Translation gives CASSARTSGPYNEQFF.

The chain uses TRBV13 and TRBJ2-1; a possible D gene is TRBD1 (6 bases). Looked up from germline, CDR1 is PRHDT and CDR2 is FYEKMQ (reference sequence). Deletions cut 5 bases from V and 2 bases from J, with 13 bases between. This CDR3 region has 15 residues. In nucleotides, the CDR3 is TGTGCCAGCAGCCCAACAGGGAATCCCTACAATGAGCAGTTCTTC. Protein product: CASSPTGNPYNEQFF.

The chain's CDR3 is CASSYSRQAYNEQFF. DNA of the CDR3: TGTGCCAGCAGTTACTCGAGACAGGCGTACAATGAGCAGTTCTTC. This chain connects TRBV6-5 to TRBJ2-1; perhaps TRBD1 as D (6 bases). CDR3 length equals 15 residues. V was cut by 0 bases and J by 4 bases, with 10 bases left in between. CDR1 is MNHEY, CDR2 SVGAGI, per germline.

This clone has only one observation. The chain combines TRBV25-1 with TRBJ2-5; perhaps TRBD1 as D (6 bases). Germline CDR1 and CDR2: MGHDK and SYGVNS. This CDR3 has 14 residues. The V end was cut by 6 bases, the J end by 4 bases, with 15 bases between. The CDR3 region has the DNA TGTGCCAGCAGGAACCCGGGACATACAGAGACCCAGTACTTC. This sequence encodes CASRNPGHTETQYF.

The chain combines TRBV4-2 with TRBJ1-3; no firm D call. The V end was cut by 0 bases, the J end by 0 bases, with 15 bases between. This CDR3 is 18 amino acids long. The germline CDR1 and CDR2 sequences are LGHNA and YNFKEQ. The CDR3 DNA follows: TGTGCCAGCAGCCAAGATGAGGGAGGGATCTACTCTGGAAACACCATATATTTT. It yields the protein CASSQDEGGIYSGNTIYF.

This clone came up once. The chain links TRBV7-8 to TRBJ2-1; 7 positions agree with TRBD2. The CDR3 extends over 16 amino acids. V was clipped by 7 bases and J by 6 bases; unmatched bases: 15. Germline-derived CDR1 and CDR2 are SGHVS and FQNEAQ. The CDR3 reads CASIGTLAGVSNEQFF. The CDR3 coding sequence is TGTGCCAGCATCGGGACCCTGGCGGGAGTATCCAATGAGCAGTTCTTC.